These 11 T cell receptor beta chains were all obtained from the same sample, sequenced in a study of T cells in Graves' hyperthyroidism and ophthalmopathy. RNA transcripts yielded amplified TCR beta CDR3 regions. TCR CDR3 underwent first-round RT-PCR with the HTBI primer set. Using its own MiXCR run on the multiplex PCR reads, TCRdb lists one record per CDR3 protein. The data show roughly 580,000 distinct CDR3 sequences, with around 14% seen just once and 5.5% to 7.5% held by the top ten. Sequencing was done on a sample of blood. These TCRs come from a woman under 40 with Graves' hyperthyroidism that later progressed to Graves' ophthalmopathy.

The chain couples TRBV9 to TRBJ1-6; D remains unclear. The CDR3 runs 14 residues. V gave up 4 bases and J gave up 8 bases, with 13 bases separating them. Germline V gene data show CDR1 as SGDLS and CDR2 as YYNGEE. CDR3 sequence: CASSPLGSDSPLHF. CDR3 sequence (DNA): TGTGCCAGCAGCCCTCTCGGCTCGGATTCACCCCTCCACTTT.

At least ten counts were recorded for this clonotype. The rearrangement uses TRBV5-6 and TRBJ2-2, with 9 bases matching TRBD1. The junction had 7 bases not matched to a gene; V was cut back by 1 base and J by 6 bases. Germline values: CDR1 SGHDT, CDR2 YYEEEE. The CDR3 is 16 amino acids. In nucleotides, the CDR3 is TGTGCCAGCAGCTTGACGGGGACAGGGACCTCCGGGGAGCTGTTTTTT. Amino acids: CASSLTGTGTSGELFF.

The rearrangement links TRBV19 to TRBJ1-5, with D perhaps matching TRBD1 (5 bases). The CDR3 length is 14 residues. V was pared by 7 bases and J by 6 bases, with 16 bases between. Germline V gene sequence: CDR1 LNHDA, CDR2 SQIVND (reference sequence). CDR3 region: CASTDWGGSQPQHF. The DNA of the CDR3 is TGTGCCAGTACCGACTGGGGGGGATCTCAGCCCCAGCATTTT.

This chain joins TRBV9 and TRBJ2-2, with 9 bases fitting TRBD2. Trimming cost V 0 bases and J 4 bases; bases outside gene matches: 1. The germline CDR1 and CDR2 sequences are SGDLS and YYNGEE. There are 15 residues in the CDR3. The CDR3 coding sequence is TGTGCCAGCAGCGTAGGTAGCGGGGGCACCGGGGAGCTGTTTTTT. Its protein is CASSVGSGGTGELFF.

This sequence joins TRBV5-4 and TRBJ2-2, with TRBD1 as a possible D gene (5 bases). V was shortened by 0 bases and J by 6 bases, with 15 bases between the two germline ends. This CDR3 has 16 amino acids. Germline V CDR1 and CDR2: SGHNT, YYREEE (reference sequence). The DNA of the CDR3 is TGTGCCAGCAGCTTGGTGGCCCCCTGGGGCTCCGGGGAGCTGTTTTTT. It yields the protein CASSLVAPWGSGELFF.

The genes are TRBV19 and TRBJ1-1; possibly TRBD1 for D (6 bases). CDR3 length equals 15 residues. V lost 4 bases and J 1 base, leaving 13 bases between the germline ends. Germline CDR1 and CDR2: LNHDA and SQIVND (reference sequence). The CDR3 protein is CASSRGRDKNTEAFF. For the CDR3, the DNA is TGTGCCAGTAGTAGAGGCCGGGACAAGAACACTGAAGCTTTCTTT.

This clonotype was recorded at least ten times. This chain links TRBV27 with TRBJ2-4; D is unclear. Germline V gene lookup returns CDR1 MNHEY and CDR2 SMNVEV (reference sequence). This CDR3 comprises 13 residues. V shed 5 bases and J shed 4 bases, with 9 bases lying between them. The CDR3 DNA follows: TGTGCCAGCAGTCCGGACGTTAAAAACATTCAGTACTTC. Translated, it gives CASSPDVKNIQYF.

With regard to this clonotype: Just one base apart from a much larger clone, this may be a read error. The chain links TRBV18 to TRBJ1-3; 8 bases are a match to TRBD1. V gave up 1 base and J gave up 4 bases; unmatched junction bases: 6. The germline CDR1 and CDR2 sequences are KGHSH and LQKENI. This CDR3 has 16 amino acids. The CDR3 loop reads CASSPRRTGFGNTIYF. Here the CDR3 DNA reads TGTGCCAGCTCACCACGACGGACAGGGTTCGGAAACACCATATATTTT.

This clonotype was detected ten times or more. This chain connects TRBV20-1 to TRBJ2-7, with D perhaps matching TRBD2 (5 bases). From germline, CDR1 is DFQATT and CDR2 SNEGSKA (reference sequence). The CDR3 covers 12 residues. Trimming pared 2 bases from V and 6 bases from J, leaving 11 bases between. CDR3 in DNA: TGCAGTGCTAGAACCCGGGATACCGAGCAGTACTTC. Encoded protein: CSARTRDTEQYF.

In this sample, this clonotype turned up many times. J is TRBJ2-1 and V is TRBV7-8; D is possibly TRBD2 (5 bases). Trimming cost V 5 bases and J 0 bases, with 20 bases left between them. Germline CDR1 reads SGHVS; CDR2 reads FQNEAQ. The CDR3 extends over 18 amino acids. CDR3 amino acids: CASSPGEAGSSSYNEQFF. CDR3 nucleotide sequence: TGTGCCAGCAGCCCCGGTGAAGCTGGGAGTAGCTCCTACAATGAGCAGTTCTTC.

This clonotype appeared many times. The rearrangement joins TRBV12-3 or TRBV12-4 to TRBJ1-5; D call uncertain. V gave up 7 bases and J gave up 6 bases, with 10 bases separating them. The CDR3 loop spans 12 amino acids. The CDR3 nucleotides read TGTGCCAGCACCGATGTGGGTCAGCCCCAGCATTTT. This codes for CASTDVGQPQHF.